The 11 T cell receptor beta chains reported below all come from one sample, sequenced in a study of cytomegalovirus exposure and HLA in healthy donors (dated by TCRdb to 2015 to 2018). Library preparation used the immunoSEQ multiplex PCR assay. For the multiplex PCR, a mixture combining 60 forward primers for TCR Vbeta segments and 13 reverse primers for TCR Jbeta segments was used. TCRdb stores this immuneACCESS table with in-frame sequences only. Part of the clones is absent; in the studies checked, under half of the shortfall reflects unresolved V genes, and no reason is known for the rest. The sample has 200,000 to 250,000 clones on record, about four fifths of them singletons. Approximately 10% of the sample goes to the ten largest clones. What was sequenced was PBMCs. The receptors derive from a woman in her 50s in good health and CMV-seropositive.

The chain employs TRBV11-2 and TRBJ2-5; D unresolved. Germline loops: CDR1 SGHAT, CDR2 FQNNGV. Trimming cost V 0 bases and J 1 base, with 9 bases left between them. The CDR3 is 15 residues long. The CDR3 DNA sequence: TGTGCCAGCAGCTTAGAATTAGCCTTCCAAGAGACCCAGTACTTC. Translation gives CASSLELAFQETQYF.

This chain links TRBV5-1 with TRBJ1-3, with D unresolved. This CDR3 is built from 15 residues. CDR1 SGHRS and CDR2 YFSETQ come from the germline V gene. Trimming took off 0 bases at V and 3 bases at J, with 10 bases between the two ends. The CDR3 loop reads CASSLAIGVGNTIYF. The DNA of the CDR3 is TGCGCCAGCAGCTTGGCCATCGGGGTTGGAAACACCATATATTTT.

This CDR3 is CASRVSTANYGYTF. DNA for the CDR3: TGTGCCAGCAGGGTCAGCACAGCTAACTATGGCTACACCTTC. V gene TRBV6-1 combines with J gene TRBJ1-2; D call uncertain. The CDR3 spans 14 residues. With 6 bases removed from V and 0 bases from J, the gap between germline ends came to 11 bases. CDR1 is MNHNS and CDR2 is SASEGT in the germline V gene.

The rearrangement joins TRBV28 to TRBJ2-7; 8 nucleotides line up with TRBD2. V lost 7 bases, J lost 0 bases, and 8 bases stayed unmatched. The CDR3 covers 15 residues. Germline V gene lookup returns CDR1 MDHEN and CDR2 SYDVKM. CDR3 sequence reads: CASTSAGGRSYEQYF. In DNA form, the CDR3 reads TGTGCCAGCACCTCCGCGGGGGGACGCTCCTACGAGCAGTACTTC.

The chain has TRBV5-4 and TRBJ2-2; 11 nucleotides agree with TRBD1. The CDR3 contains 15 residues. V shed 9 bases and J 6 bases; nucleotides not matched to a gene: 10. Looked up from germline, CDR1 is SGHNT and CDR2 is YYREEE (reference sequence). CDR3 residues: CAIPQGQGESGELFF. The CDR3 coding sequence is TGTGCCATTCCCCAGGGACAGGGGGAATCCGGGGAGCTGTTTTTT.

This clone was observed once. The chain couples TRBV18 to TRBJ1-3, with TRBD1 as a possible D gene (6 bases). V lost 3 bases and J lost 0, with 9 bases in between. The CDR3 spans 15 residues. In germline, CDR1 is KGHSH, CDR2 LQKENI. CDR3 bases: TGTGCCAGCTCACCCCAGACAGGCTCTGGAAACACCATATATTTT. It translates to CASSPQTGSGNTIYF.

The rearrangement uses TRBV6-1 and TRBJ2-2; the D gene is possibly TRBD1 (6 bases). Germline V gene sequence: CDR1 MNHNS, CDR2 SASEGT. The CDR3 is 15 amino acids. Trimming took 6 bases from V and 3 from J, leaving 14 bases between them. This chain's CDR3 is CASRSRWTDTGELFF. The CDR3 DNA follows: TGTGCCAGCAGAAGCCGGTGGACAGACACCGGGGAGCTGTTTTTT.

The V gene is TRBV6-1, the J gene TRBJ2-1; 11 nucleotides agree with TRBD2. V lost 3 bases to trimming and J lost 6 bases; unmatched junction nucleotides: 4. The CDR3 runs to 15 residues. The germline V gene encodes CDR1 MNHNS and CDR2 SASEGT. The CDR3 reads CASSELAGGGNEQFF. The CDR3 region has the DNA TGTGCCAGCAGTGAGCTAGCGGGGGGTGGCAATGAGCAGTTCTTC.

This chain links TRBV7-2 with TRBJ1-5, with 10 bases matching TRBD1. There are 16 residues in the CDR3. Trimming at V came to 4 bases and at J to 5 bases, leaving 8 bases not matched to a gene. CDR1 is SGHTA, CDR2 FQGNSA, per germline. The CDR3 reads CASSSGGTGVDQPQHF. The CDR3 nucleotides are TGTGCCAGCAGCTCCGGCGGGACAGGGGTAGATCAGCCCCAGCATTTT.

The V gene is TRBV9, the J gene TRBJ1-2, with TRBD1 identical over 9 bases. Germline CDR1 is SGDLS and CDR2 is YYNGEE. The CDR3 extends over 15 amino acids. After removal of 4 bases from V and 2 bases from J, the junction contained 6 bases not matched to a gene. CDR3 in DNA: TGTGCCAGCAGCCGAGGACAGGGGCCAAACTATGGCTACACCTTC. Translating it yields CASSRGQGPNYGYTF.

The chain joins TRBV18 to TRBJ2-7, with 9 bases aligning to TRBD1. The CDR3 spans 15 residues. Germline V gene lookup returns CDR1 KGHSH and CDR2 LQKENI. With 3 bases clipped from V and 3 bases from J, the junction kept 6 bases outside the gene matches. CDR3 DNA: TGTGCCAGCTCACCTCCTAGACAGGGGGGCTACGAGCAGTACTTC. It specifies CASSPPRQGGYEQYF.